This TCR beta chain was captured in a study of blood T cell repertoires in COVID-19. On the study more broadly: From the United States, Italy and Spain came samples of acute and convalescent COVID-19. The cDNA or gDNA used as material had been derived from T cells, B-cell-depleted T cells, or PBMCs.

The V gene end was trimmed by 4 bases and the J gene end by 6 bases; junction bases not matched to a gene: 4. In germline, CDR1 is KGHSH, CDR2 LQKENI. The CDR3 loop spans 14 amino acids. As handled by the study authors: Estimation of nucleated cell counts relied on the amplification of reference gene primers. Repertoires were generated with immunoSEQ multiplex PCR, while TCRdb's copy carries only in-frame clones and drops some. V and J calls and clone size follow that table, whereas D and trimming were derived from the DNA. The sample holds roughly 120,000 clones, around 64% seen once. The source of this sequence is a human donor with acute or convalescent COVID-19. The donor label of this sample is uncertain. Sequencing was carried out using peripheral blood. The chain joins TRBV18 to TRBJ2-1; the match to TRBD2 covers 9 bases. The CDR3 bases are TGTGCCAGCTCACTGGCACTAGCGGGCAATGAGCAGTTCTTC. This translates into CASSLALAGNEQFF.